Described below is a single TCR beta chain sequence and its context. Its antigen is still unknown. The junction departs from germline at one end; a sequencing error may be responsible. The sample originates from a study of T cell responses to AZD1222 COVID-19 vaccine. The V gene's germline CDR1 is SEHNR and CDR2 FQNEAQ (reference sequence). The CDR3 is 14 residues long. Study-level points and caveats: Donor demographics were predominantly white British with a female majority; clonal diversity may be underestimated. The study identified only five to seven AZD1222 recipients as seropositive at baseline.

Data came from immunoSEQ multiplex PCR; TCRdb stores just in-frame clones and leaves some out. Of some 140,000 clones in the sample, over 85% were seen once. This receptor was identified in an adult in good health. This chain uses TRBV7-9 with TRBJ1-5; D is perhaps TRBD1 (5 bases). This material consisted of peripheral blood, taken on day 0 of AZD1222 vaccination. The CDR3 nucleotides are TGTGCCAGCAGTTTAGGGACCCCCGGGCAGCCCCAGCATTTT. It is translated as CASSLGTPGQPQHF.